This TCR beta chain is from a study of blood T cell repertoires in COVID-19. Authors' methods: Estimation of nucleated cell counts relied on the amplification of reference gene primers. The protocol was immunoSEQ multiplex PCR, while the TCRdb copy is restricted to in-frame clones and leaves out a portion. D and trimming were read from the DNA, whereas the V and J calls and clone size are those reported in that table. The profile shows 70,000 to 95,000 clones, about 91% of them singletons. CDR1 MNHEY and CDR2 SVGEGT come from the germline V gene. V lost 5 bases and J lost 6; bases outside the gene matches: 5. There are 14 residues in the CDR3.

The chain joins TRBV6-2 or TRBV6-3 to TRBJ2-3; 10 nucleotides line up with TRBD1. The sequencing input was peripheral blood. The receptor was derived from a woman older than 75 with active COVID-19. CDR3 loop: CASSDRGPRDTQYF. The CDR3 coding sequence is TGTGCCAGCAGTGACAGGGGGCCTCGTGATACGCAGTATTTT.